The clone carrying this T cell receptor (beta chain) is a singleton in its sample. The CDR3 has 16 residues. With 3 bases removed from V and 0 bases from J, the gap between germline ends came to 14 bases. Germline V gene lookup returns CDR1 SGHDN and CDR2 FVKESK. The study assigned cohorts using participant-reported clinical history. This sample stems from a study of blood T cell repertoires in COVID-19. In the study's own analysis: Estimates of nucleated cell counts were drawn from the amplification of reference gene primers. Measured with immunoSEQ multiplex PCR; TCRdb has only the in-frame clones, and not every one. V, J and clone size are taken as reported in that table, and D and trimming were inferred from the DNA itself. The data show about 320,000 clones, less than 85% seen once.

The sequenced material came from PBMCs or T cells enriched from blood (not recorded which). This clonotype was obtained from a woman aged 25 to 39 who had been exposed to COVID-19. The V call is TRBV14, the J call TRBJ1-2, with a weak D call TRBD1 (5 bases). CDR3 sequence reads: CASSQKGLKANYGYTF. DNA of the CDR3: TGTGCCAGCAGCCAGAAGGGGCTAAAAGCTAACTATGGCTACACCTTC.